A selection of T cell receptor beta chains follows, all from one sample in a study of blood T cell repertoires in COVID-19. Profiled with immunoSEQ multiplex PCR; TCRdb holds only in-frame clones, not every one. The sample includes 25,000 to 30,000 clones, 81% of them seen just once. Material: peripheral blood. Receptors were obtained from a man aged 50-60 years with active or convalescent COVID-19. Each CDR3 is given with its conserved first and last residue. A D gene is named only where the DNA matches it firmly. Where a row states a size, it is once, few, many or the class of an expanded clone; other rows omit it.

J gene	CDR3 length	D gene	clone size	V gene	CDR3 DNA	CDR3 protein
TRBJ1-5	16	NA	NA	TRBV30	TGTGCCTGGACCGCTAAGACAACATATAGCAATCAGCCCCAGCATTTT	CAWTAKTTYSNQPQHF
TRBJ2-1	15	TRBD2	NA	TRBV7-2	TGTGCCAGCAGCCCCCTCGGGACTATCCACAATGAGCAGTTCTTC	CASSPLGTIHNEQFF
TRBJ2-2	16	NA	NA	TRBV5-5	TGTGCCAGCAGCTTGGGTCGGTGGACAGACACCGGGGAGCTGTTTTTT	CASSLGRWTDTGELFF
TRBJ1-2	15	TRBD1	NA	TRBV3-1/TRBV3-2	TGTGCCAGCAGCCGTAAAATAGGACAGGGCTATGGCTACACCTTC	CASSRKIGQGYGYTF
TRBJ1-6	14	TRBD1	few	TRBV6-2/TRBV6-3	TGTGCCAGCAGTTACGGACAGGGGGCTTCACCCCTCCACTTT	CASSYGQGASPLHF
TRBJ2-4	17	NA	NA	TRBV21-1	TGTGCCAGCAGCAAGGAAGTGCAGGGGGTTACTGGAAACATTCAGTACTTC	CASSKEVQGVTGNIQYF
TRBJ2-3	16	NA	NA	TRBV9	TGTGCCAGCAGCGTCGGGAGCGTAAATATCCCAGATACGCAGTATTTT	CASSVGSVNIPDTQYF
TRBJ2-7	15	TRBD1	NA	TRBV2	TGTGCCAGCAGTGACCGGACAGGGTTAGCCTACGAGCAGTACTTC	CASSDRTGLAYEQYF
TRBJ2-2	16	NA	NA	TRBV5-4	TGTGCCAGCAGCCATGGGACTTACTCGAACACCGGGGAGCTGTTTTTT	CASSHGTYSNTGELFF
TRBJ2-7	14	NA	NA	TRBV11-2	TGTGCCAGCAGCCTCACGGAGGCATCCTACGAGCAGTACTTC	CASSLTEASYEQYF
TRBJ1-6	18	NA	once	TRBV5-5	TGTGCCAGCAGTCTTCTTCCGGCCGGGGGCTCCTATAATTCACCCCTCCACTTT	CASSLLPAGGSYNSPLHF
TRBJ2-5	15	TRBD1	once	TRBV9	TGTGCCAGCAGCCCGGGGACAGGGGGTATAGAGACCCAGTACTTC	CASSPGTGGIETQYF
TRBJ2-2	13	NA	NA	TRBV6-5	TGTGCCAGCAGACAGGCGAACACCGGGGAGCTGTTTTTT	CASRQANTGELFF
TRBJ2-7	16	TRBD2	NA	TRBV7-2	TGTGCCAGCATCATACCGGGGACTAGATCTTCCTACGAGCAGTACTTC	CASIIPGTRSSYEQYF
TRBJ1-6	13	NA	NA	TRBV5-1	TGCGCCAGCAGCCCGGGAGATAATTCACCCCTCCACTTT	CASSPGDNSPLHF
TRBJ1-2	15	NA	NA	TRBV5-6	TGTGCCAGCAGCTTCGGGTCAGGGGAGGGTTATGGCTACACCTTC	CASSFGSGEGYGYTF
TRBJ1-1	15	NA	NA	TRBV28	TGTGCCAGCAGGGCCGTAATTGGGCTGAACACTGAAGCTTTCTTT	CASRAVIGLNTEAFF
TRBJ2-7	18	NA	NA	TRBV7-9	TGTGCCAGCAGCTCTCGAGTCGGGAGATGGGAAAGCTCCTACGAGCAGTACTTC	CASSSRVGRWESSYEQYF
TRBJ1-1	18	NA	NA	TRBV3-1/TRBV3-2	TGTGCCAGCAGCCAAATTGCGCTCGACATCGGGATGAACACTGAAGCTTTCTTT	CASSQIALDIGMNTEAFF
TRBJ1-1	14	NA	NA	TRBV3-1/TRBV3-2	TGTGCCAGCAGCCGGGAGGGAACCCACACTGAAGCTTTCTTT	CASSREGTHTEAFF
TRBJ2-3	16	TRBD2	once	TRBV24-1	TGTGCCACCAGTGACCAGACAGCGGGAAGCACAGATACGCAGTATTTT	CATSDQTAGSTDTQYF
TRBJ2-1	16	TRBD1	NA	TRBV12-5	TGTGCTAGTGGTTTGGTCCCGGGACAGTCCTACAATGAGCAGTTCTTC	CASGLVPGQSYNEQFF
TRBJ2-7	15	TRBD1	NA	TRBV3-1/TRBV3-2	TGTGCCAGCAGCCAAGATCTCGGACAGGGAAGCGAGCAGTACTTC	CASSQDLGQGSEQYF
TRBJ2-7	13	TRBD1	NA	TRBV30	TGTGCCTGCAGCCGGGACAGATCCTACGAGCAGTACTTC	CACSRDRSYEQYF
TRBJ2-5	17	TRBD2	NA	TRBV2	TGTGCCAGCAGTGCGTCTAGCGGGGGGGCCTTGAGGGAGACCCAGTACTTC	CASSASSGGALRETQYF
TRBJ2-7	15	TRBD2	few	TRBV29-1	TGCAGCGTTGAATTCGGCGGACTAGCGGGAGACGAGCAGTACTTC	CSVEFGGLAGDEQYF